The 17 T cell receptor beta chains below all came from one sample that was sequenced in a study of blood T cell repertoires in COVID-19. Some clones are missing from TCRdb's copy, which holds only in-frame ones; the method was immunoSEQ multiplex PCR. Seen here are around 180,000 clones, around nine tenths observed once, and the top ten hold roughly 2.2%. Material for sequencing was peripheral blood. The receptors here all came from a man between 65 and 85 years old with active or convalescent COVID-19.

This chain links TRBV14 with TRBJ1-4; tentative D call: TRBD1 (5 bases). Trimming shortened V by 2 bases and J by 0 bases, and 13 bases separated the two germline ends. Germline-derived CDR1 and CDR2 are SGHDN and FVKESK. The CDR3 spans 17 residues. CDR3: CASSQWVGVATNEKLFF. DNA of the CDR3: TGTGCCAGCAGCCAATGGGTAGGGGTCGCAACTAATGAAAAACTGTTTTTT.

This clone was recorded only once. The V gene is TRBV6-5, the J gene TRBJ1-6; weak D call: TRBD1 (6 bases). This CDR3 region has 14 residues. Germline lookup yields CDR1 MNHEY and CDR2 SVGAGI. V was trimmed by 6 bases and J by 14 bases, leaving 20 bases between them. CDR3: CASSNPRVGHTLHF. DNA of the CDR3: TGTGCCAGCAGCAACCCGCGCGTGGGACATACCCTCCACTTT.

The sample holds one count of this clone. The chain carries TRBV19 and TRBJ2-7, with 7 bases fitting TRBD1. The CDR3 covers 14 residues. From germline, CDR1 is LNHDA and CDR2 SQIVND (reference sequence). The junction had 10 bases not matched to a gene; V was cut back by 8 bases and J by 3 bases. CDR3 sequence: CASGKTGAFYEQYF. Here the CDR3 DNA reads TGTGCCAGTGGGAAAACAGGGGCGTTCTACGAGCAGTACTTC.

CDR3 nucleotide sequence: TGTGCCAGCAGCCTCGAGGCCTACGAGCAGTACTTC. It encodes CASSLEAYEQYF. The V and J genes are TRBV6-2 or TRBV6-3 and TRBJ2-7; D remains unclear. Germline V CDR1 and CDR2: MNHEY, SVGEGT. V shed 6 bases and J shed 2 bases, with 8 bases lying between them. The CDR3 totals 12 residues.

This clone was found once. The chain couples TRBV6-2 or TRBV6-3 to TRBJ2-3; TRBD1 is a possible D gene (5 bases). The V end was cut by 6 bases, the J end by 4 bases, with 14 bases between. The V gene's germline CDR1 is MNHEY and CDR2 SVGEGT. CDR3 length equals 14 residues. CDR3 coding DNA: TGTGCCAGCAGCCCTACAGGATCGGCAGATACGCAGTATTTT. Amino acids: CASSPTGSADTQYF.

The V gene is TRBV27, the J gene TRBJ1-1; 9 nucleotides align to TRBD1. The germline gives CDR1 MNHEY, CDR2 SMNVEV (reference sequence). Trimming cost V 4 bases and J 4 bases; bases outside gene matches: 4. The CDR3 is 14 amino acids. CDR3 in DNA: TGTGCCAGCAGTTGGGGACAGGGAGGCACTGAAGCTTTCTTT. Protein: CASSWGQGGTEAFF.

This clone appeared a few times. The rearrangement uses TRBV28 and TRBJ1-5; 9 bases map to TRBD1. Germline V gives CDR1 MDHEN, CDR2 SYDVKM. V trimming: 6 bases; J trimming: 5 bases; junction bases outside the gene matches: 5. This CDR3 is built from 14 residues. CDR3 amino acids: CASSHGTGHQPQHF. The CDR3, as DNA: TGTGCCAGCAGCCACGGGACAGGGCATCAGCCCCAGCATTTT.

The rearrangement links TRBV18 to TRBJ1-2; 10 bases line up with TRBD1. The CDR3 is made up of 16 amino acids. Germline loops: CDR1 KGHSH, CDR2 LQKENI. J gave up 4 bases and V 3 bases, and 8 bases lay outside the gene matches. CDR3 nucleotide sequence: TGTGCCAGCTCACCGGCCGGGACAGGGGACTTCTATGGCTACACCTTC. Translating gives CASSPAGTGDFYGYTF.

The rearrangement joins TRBV29-1 to TRBJ2-5, with D possibly being TRBD1 (8 bases). Trimming pared 6 bases from V and 5 bases from J, leaving 16 bases between. Germline V lookup: CDR1 SQVTM, CDR2 ANQGSEA. The CDR3 contains 13 residues. CDR3 DNA sequence: TGCAGCGTATTACACAGGGGGGGGGAGACCCAGTACTTC. Protein product: CSVLHRGGETQYF.

This clone has a handful of counts. This chain uses TRBV30 with TRBJ1-5, with a weak D call TRBD1 (5 bases). V shed 8 bases and J shed 2 bases, with 16 bases lying between them. This CDR3 comprises 14 residues. Germline V gene lookup returns CDR1 GTSNPN and CDR2 SVGIG (reference sequence). The CDR3, as DNA: TGTGCCGGCTATCCAGGGATAGGCAATCAGCCCCAGCATTTT. Amino acid sequence: CAGYPGIGNQPQHF.

The chain recombines TRBV20-1 with TRBJ1-6; possible D gene TRBD1, 5 bases. V lost 3 bases and J lost 0, with 12 bases in between. This CDR3 contains 16 residues. Germline assignment: CDR1 DFQATT and CDR2 SNEGSKA (reference sequence). The CDR3 protein is CSASPRGSSYNSPLHF. The CDR3 region has the DNA TGCAGTGCTAGTCCTAGGGGTAGCTCCTATAATTCACCCCTCCACTTT.

The chain carries TRBV7-2 and TRBJ2-5, with D possibly matching TRBD2 (7 bases). In germline, CDR1 is SGHTA, CDR2 FQGNSA. Trimming pared 2 bases from V and 4 bases from J, leaving 14 bases between. The CDR3 is made up of 15 amino acids. CDR3 nucleotides: TGTGCCAGCAGCTTAATCGGGGGGCCCGGAGAGACCCAGTACTTC. This sequence encodes CASSLIGGPGETQYF.

The V and J genes are TRBV24-1 and TRBJ2-7; 9 bases match TRBD2. J lost 6 bases, V lost 2 bases, and 10 bases had no gene match. The CDR3 is made up of 16 amino acids. Germline V gene lookup returns CDR1 KGHDR and CDR2 SFDVKD. The CDR3 DNA reads as TGTGCCACCAGTGATTCCCTTAGCGGGAGTTCGAGCGAGCAGTACTTC. This sequence encodes CATSDSLSGSSSEQYF.

This chain links TRBV18 with TRBJ1-1, with D maybe TRBD1 (5 bases). The CDR3 has 15 amino acids. Germline V gene lookup returns CDR1 KGHSH and CDR2 LQKENI. Deletions cut 2 bases from V and 4 bases from J, with 14 bases between. CDR3 in amino acids: CASSPNTGLGTEAFF. The DNA of the CDR3 is TGTGCCAGCTCACCAAATACAGGTTTGGGCACTGAAGCTTTCTTT. Together with reference TRBV18 and TRBJ1-1, the CDR3 gives the full variable domain: NAGVMQNPRHLVRRRGQEARLRCSPMKGHSHVYWYRQLPEEGLKFMVYLQKENIIDESGMPKERFSAEFPKEGPSILRIQQVVRGDSAAYFCASSPNTGLGTEAFFGQGTRLTVV.

Only a few counts were recorded for this clone. This chain links TRBV5-8 with TRBJ1-2; TRBD1 might be the D (5 bases). Trimming removed 6 bases at V and 2 bases at J, with 14 bases between. The CDR3 runs to 14 residues. The germline V gene encodes CDR1 SGHTS and CDR2 YDEGEE. In DNA, the CDR3 is TGTGCCAGCATCCTTTCCAGGGTGAACTATGGCTACACCTTC. Translated, it gives CASILSRVNYGYTF.

Turning to this clone: At one of its ends the junction is not consistent with the germline gene, which may arise from a read error. The J gene is TRBJ2-2, the V gene TRBV7-8, with 10 nucleotides matching TRBD1. CDR1 and CDR2 (germline): SGHVS, FQNEAQ. CDR3 length equals 14 residues. The CDR3 here is CANSLGQGTGELFF. CDR3 in DNA: TGTGCCAACAGCTTGGGACAGGGGACCGGGGAGCTGTTTTTT. Filled out from reference TRBV7-8 and TRBJ2-2, the complete variable domain reads GAGVSQSPRYKVAKRGQDVALRCDPISGHVSLFWYQQALGQGPEFLTYFQNEAQLDKSGLPSDRFFAERPEGSVSTLKIQRTQQEDSAVYLCANSLGQGTGELFFGEGSRLTVL.

The V call is TRBV19, the J call TRBJ2-1, with TRBD1 matching over 7 bases. Trimming took 9 bases from V and 8 from J; bases not matched to a gene: 10. The CDR3 is made up of 13 amino acids. Germline CDR1 LNHDA, CDR2 SQIVND (reference sequence). CDR3 coding DNA: TGTGCCAGCAAAGGGGGCGTCATGTATGAGCAGTTCTTC. It specifies CASKGGVMYEQFF.